These 8 T cell receptor beta chains were all obtained from the same sample, sequenced in a study of neurological immune-mediated disorders. TCRdb recomputed calls from the 5' RACE reads with MiXCR, one row per CDR3 protein. This sample yields fewer than 60,000 distinct CDR3 sequences, of which 10% are seen a single time; less than 6% belongs to the top ten. Sequencing used PBMCs. These receptors all come from a man between 65 and 85 years old with HTLV-1-associated myelopathy (HAM/TSP).

This clonotype was picked up many times. The chain links TRBV20-1 to TRBJ2-1; tentatively, D is TRBD2 (5 bases). The V end lost 6 bases, the J end lost 4 bases, and 16 bases lay between the germline ends. This CDR3 comprises 14 residues. CDR1 and CDR2 from the germline V gene are DFQATT and SNEGSKA (reference sequence). CDR3 amino acids: CSAALPGLYNEQFF. Written as DNA, the CDR3 is TGCAGTGCGGCCCTGCCTGGACTTTACAATGAGCAGTTCTTC.

The sample holds many counts of this clonotype. J is TRBJ1-1 and V is TRBV29-1; D unclear. The V end lost 4 bases, the J end lost 2 bases, and 5 bases lay between the germline ends. The CDR3 extends over 11 amino acids. Germline loops: CDR1 SQVTM, CDR2 ANQGSEA. Here the CDR3 DNA reads TGCAGCGTTGGCAGAAACACTGAAGCTTTCTTT. This codes for CSVGRNTEAFF.

In its sample, this clonotype was seen many times. V gene TRBV7-9 combines with J gene TRBJ2-2; 9 bases are a match to TRBD1. Germline V gene lookup returns CDR1 SEHNR and CDR2 FQNEAQ (reference sequence). The trim removed 4 bases at V and 3 bases at J, leaving 3 bases unmatched. CDR3 length: 15 amino acids. CDR3 loop: CASSWDRAHTGELFF. CDR3 DNA sequence: TGTGCCAGCAGCTGGGACAGGGCCCACACCGGGGAGCTGTTTTTT.

This clonotype has ten or more counts. The V and J genes are TRBV15 and TRBJ1-1; TRBD1 is a possible D gene (5 bases). CDR3 length: 15 amino acids. Germline CDR1 reads LNHNV; CDR2 reads YYDKDF (reference sequence). V lost 0 bases, J lost 4 bases, and 12 bases lay in between. CDR3 sequence (DNA): TGTGCCACCAGCAGAGACAGGGATTGGAGCACTGAAGCTTTCTTT. It translates to CATSRDRDWSTEAFF.

Many counts were recorded for this clonotype. The rearrangement joins TRBV5-1 to TRBJ2-3; a weak D match, TRBD2 (6 bases). CDR3 length: 13 residues. V lost 5 bases to trimming and J lost 7 bases, with 14 bases between them. The germline CDR1 and CDR2 sequences are SGHRS and YFSETQ. CDR3 nucleotides: TGCGCCAGCAGAGAACCGGGACTCAATACGCAGTATTTT. Protein sequence: CASREPGLNTQYF.

This clonotype was recorded at least ten times. The chain employs TRBV7-8 and TRBJ2-2; 13 bases are a match to TRBD2. V was pared by 2 bases and J by 4 bases, with 4 bases of the junction left unmatched. The length of the CDR3 is 17 residues. Germline V gene lookup returns CDR1 SGHVS and CDR2 FQNEAQ. This CDR3 is CASSLTSGRVGTGELFF. DNA for the CDR3: TGTGCCAGCAGCTTAACTAGCGGGAGGGTCGGCACCGGGGAGCTGTTTTTT.

This clonotype was seen many times. The chain recombines TRBV11-2 with TRBJ2-3; 10 bases match TRBD1. J gave up 0 bases and V 3 bases, and 9 bases lay outside the gene matches. The CDR3 has 18 residues. Germline loops: CDR1 SGHAT, CDR2 FQNNGV. CDR3 protein: CASSFLGQGLSSTDTQYF. In DNA, the CDR3 is TGTGCCAGCAGCTTCCTGGGACAGGGGCTCTCTAGCACAGATACGCAGTATTTT.

There are many counts of this clonotype. The chain links TRBV12-3 or TRBV12-4 to TRBJ1-2; D remains unclear. CDR3 length: 16 amino acids. Trimming left V 2 bases short and J 4 bases short, with 17 bases between. CDR3 residues: CASSLLPTGSGYGYTF. The CDR3 DNA is TGTGCCAGCAGTTTATTACCCACGGGGTCGGGCTATGGCTACACCTTC.